A single sample gave rise to the 32 T cell receptor beta chains below, sequenced in a study of blood T cell repertoires in COVID-19. Method: immunoSEQ multiplex PCR; TCRdb's copy keeps in-frame clones and lacks some. The sample records 360,000 or so clones, 85% to 90% being singletons. Sequenced: peripheral blood. The receptor source for this set is a man younger than 30 with active or convalescent COVID-19.

V gene TRBV18 combines with J gene TRBJ1-5, with TRBD1 matching 8 bases. Trimming cost V 6 bases and J 6 bases; bases outside gene matches: 10. CDR1 and CDR2 from the germline V gene are KGHSH and LQKENI. The CDR3 sequence is 15 residues long. CDR3 sequence reads: CASSLDRGALQPQHF. CDR3 in DNA: TGTGCCAGCTCCCTAGACAGGGGAGCTCTTCAGCCCCAGCATTTT.

This CDR3 reads CSGWTGRDTIYF. Written as DNA, the CDR3 is TGCAGCGGGTGGACAGGGAGGGACACCATATATTTT. The J gene is TRBJ1-3, the V gene TRBV29-1; 8 bases are a match to TRBD1. J lost 8 bases, V lost 7 bases, and 7 bases had no gene match. The CDR3 consists of 12 residues. CDR1 SQVTM and CDR2 ANQGSEA come from the germline V gene.

The genes are TRBV11-2 and TRBJ2-1; TRBD2 agrees at 10 bases. Trimming took 5 bases from V and 5 from J; bases not matched to a gene: 9. This CDR3 contains 16 residues. CDR1 SGHAT and CDR2 FQNNGV come from the germline V gene. CDR3 sequence reads: CASSAWASGGNNEQFF. DNA for the CDR3: TGTGCCAGCAGCGCATGGGCTAGCGGGGGTAACAATGAGCAGTTCTTC.

This chain links TRBV11-2 with TRBJ2-7; 9 nucleotides match TRBD1. The CDR3 loop spans 14 amino acids. V lost 2 bases, J lost 12 bases, and 11 bases stayed unmatched. The germline V gene has CDR1 SGHAT and CDR2 FQNNGV. CDR3 region: CASSLRTPGQGVYF. The CDR3 nucleotides read TGTGCCAGCAGCTTACGGACCCCGGGACAGGGAGTGTACTTC.

V gene TRBV20-1 combines with J gene TRBJ1-6, with unresolved D. With 4 bases removed from V and 7 bases from J, the gap between germline ends came to 2 bases. Germline V gives CDR1 DFQATT, CDR2 SNEGSKA (reference sequence). There are 10 residues in the CDR3. The CDR3 sequence is CSATNSPLHF. Written as DNA, the CDR3 is TGCAGTGCTACAAATTCACCCCTCCACTTT.

V and J are TRBV19 and TRBJ2-7, with 9 bases lining up with TRBD1. This CDR3 comprises 15 residues. Germline CDR1 is LNHDA and CDR2 is SQIVND (reference sequence). V lost 3 bases to trimming and J lost 6 bases; unmatched junction nucleotides: 9. The CDR3 nucleotides read TGTGCCAGTAGTATGGGGACAGGGCCCTCCCTCGAGCAGTACTTC. Protein sequence: CASSMGTGPSLEQYF. Using reference TRBV19 and TRBJ2-7 for the parts outside the CDR3, the full variable domain is DGGITQSPKYLFRKEGQNVTLSCEQNLNHDAMYWYRQDPGQGLRLIYYSQIVNDFQKGDIAEGYSVSREKKESFPLTVTSAQKNPTAFYLCASSMGTGPSLEQYFGPGTRLTVT.

The chain links TRBV6-5 to TRBJ1-2, with D perhaps TRBD1 (5 bases). Trimming removed 4 bases at V and 3 bases at J, with 9 bases between. The CDR3 sequence is 13 residues long. In germline, CDR1 is MNHEY, CDR2 SVGAGI. The CDR3 loop reads CASSSGGHYGYTF. In nucleotides, the CDR3 is TGTGCCAGCAGTTCGGGGGGTCACTATGGCTACACCTTC.

This chain joins TRBV6-5 and TRBJ2-5; D is unresolved. The CDR3 sequence is 15 residues long. Trimming pared 1 base from V and 2 bases from J, leaving 11 bases between. Germline V gene lookup returns CDR1 MNHEY and CDR2 SVGAGI. The CDR3 loop is CASSYFGTPQETQYF. CDR3 DNA sequence: TGTGCCAGCAGTTACTTCGGTACCCCTCAAGAGACCCAGTACTTC.

This chain links TRBV19 with TRBJ2-5; tentatively, D is TRBD1 (6 bases). Germline V gene data show CDR1 as LNHDA and CDR2 as SQIVND (reference sequence). Trimming pared 3 bases from V and 5 bases from J, leaving 10 bases between. The CDR3 runs 13 residues. In DNA form, the CDR3 reads TGTGCCAGTAGTATCTCTGGGGGCGAGACCCAGTACTTC. This gives the protein CASSISGGETQYF.

The CDR3 DNA reads as TGCGCCAGCAGCCAAGACCAGCGAAGATCCTACAATGAGCAGTTCTTC. Protein product: CASSQDQRRSYNEQFF. The chain has TRBV4-1 and TRBJ2-1; D gene unclear. Looked up from germline, CDR1 is MGHRA and CDR2 is YSYEKL. Trimming removed 0 bases from V and 1 base from J, with 10 bases in between. This CDR3 is 16 amino acids long.

The chain combines TRBV7-2 with TRBJ2-3; maybe TRBD1 (5 bases). The CDR3 totals 12 residues. With 5 bases removed from V and 4 bases from J, the gap between germline ends came to 7 bases. Germline-derived CDR1 and CDR2 are SGHTA and FQGNSA. CDR3 protein: CASSPRADTQYF. For the CDR3, the DNA is TGTGCCAGCAGCCCCAGGGCAGATACGCAGTATTTT.

V usage is TRBV24-1 and J usage is TRBJ2-3, with TRBD2 matching 7 bases. This CDR3 region has 12 residues. Germline trimming cut 7 bases from V and 4 bases from J; bases unmatched to any gene: 1. Germline V gene data show CDR1 as KGHDR and CDR2 as SFDVKD. CDR3 nucleotide sequence: TGTGCCACCAGGGGGGGGGCAGATACGCAGTATTTT. This encodes CATRGGADTQYF.

The rearrangement links TRBV6-5 to TRBJ1-5; D remains unclear. The germline CDR1 and CDR2 sequences are MNHEY and SVGAGI. CDR3 length: 14 amino acids. Trimming left V 4 bases short and J 2 bases short, with 9 bases between. The CDR3 loop is CASSSPSGNQPQHF. The CDR3 bases are TGTGCCAGCAGTTCCCCCTCAGGCAATCAGCCCCAGCATTTT.

V is TRBV5-8 and J is TRBJ2-3; TRBD1 agrees at 8 bases. The J segment lost 5 bases and the V segment lost 0 bases, leaving 8 bases of the junction unmatched. The CDR3 has 16 residues. Germline values: CDR1 SGHTS, CDR2 YDEGEE. DNA of the CDR3: TGTGCCAGCAGCTTGGGGCAGGGGGCGATTGGAGATACGCAGTATTTT. Translating gives CASSLGQGAIGDTQYF.

The chain links TRBV9 to TRBJ2-5; 8 nucleotides match TRBD1. The germline gives CDR1 SGDLS, CDR2 YYNGEE. The ends lost 0 bases at V and 5 bases at J; junction bases unmatched: 9. There are 16 residues in the CDR3. The CDR3 region has the DNA TGTGCCAGCAGCGTAGGCCTCGGCCAGGGGGCCGAGACCCAGTACTTC. Encoded protein: CASSVGLGQGAETQYF.

The chain carries TRBV6-2 or TRBV6-3 and TRBJ1-5; 7 nucleotides match TRBD1. CDR3 length: 16 residues. The germline gives CDR1 MNHEY, CDR2 SVGEGT. V gave up 5 bases and J gave up 6 bases; unmatched junction bases: 13. The CDR3 DNA follows: TGTGCCAGCAGTAACCCACGGGACAGTCAGATTCAGCCCCAGCATTTT. Its translation is CASSNPRDSQIQPQHF.

V gene TRBV6-6 combines with J gene TRBJ2-5, with 7 bases lining up with TRBD1. Germline V gene lookup returns CDR1 MNHNY and CDR2 SVGAGI (reference sequence). Unmatched junction bases numbered 6, after V lost 2 bases and J lost 9 bases. This CDR3 region has 13 residues. The CDR3 DNA reads TGTGCCAGCAGTTACCCGGGACAGACCGCCCAGTACTTC. Protein product: CASSYPGQTAQYF.

This clone was recorded a few times. The chain recombines TRBV6-5 with TRBJ1-1; D uncertain. Trimming removed 7 bases at V and 3 bases at J, with 18 bases between. Germline-derived CDR1 and CDR2 are MNHEY and SVGAGI. The CDR3 is 15 amino acids. This CDR3 is CASIPPGPQDTEAFF. The CDR3 DNA reads TGTGCCAGCATCCCACCCGGTCCCCAAGACACTGAAGCTTTCTTT.

V and J are TRBV28 and TRBJ1-1; D unclear. V shed 5 bases and J shed 0 bases, with 13 bases lying between them. Germline CDR1 is MDHEN and CDR2 is SYDVKM. The CDR3 is 15 residues long. CDR3 residues: CASSRSYYMNTEAFF. The CDR3 DNA reads as TGTGCCAGCAGTAGATCTTACTACATGAACACTGAAGCTTTCTTT.

This chain links TRBV11-3 with TRBJ2-3, with D perhaps TRBD2 (6 bases). CDR3 size: 18 residues. The V end lost 1 base, the J end lost 0 bases, and 17 bases lay between the germline ends. CDR1 is SGHNT, CDR2 YENEEA, per germline. Here the CDR3 reads CASSLGTVRGASTDTQYF. The CDR3, as DNA: TGTGCCAGCAGCTTAGGCACCGTCCGCGGGGCTAGCACAGATACGCAGTATTTT.

The rearrangement joins TRBV11-3 to TRBJ2-5; 8 nucleotides line up with TRBD2. Germline V gene data show CDR1 as SGHNT and CDR2 as YENEEA. CDR3 size: 17 residues. V lost 1 base, J lost 4 bases, and 11 bases stayed unmatched. The CDR3 DNA reads TGTGCCAGCAGCTTAGGGGAGTTGCGGGGGGAAGGAGAGACCCAGTACTTC. This gives the protein CASSLGELRGEGETQYF.

The V call is TRBV27, the J call TRBJ2-1; 10 bases map to TRBD2. V dropped 4 bases and J dropped 8; count of bases not matched to a gene: 8. The length of the CDR3 is 15 residues. Germline CDR1 MNHEY, CDR2 SMNVEV (reference sequence). Written as DNA, the CDR3 is TGTGCCAGCAGTTCAAGCGGGGGGGCCTGGCATGAGCAGTTCTTC. This encodes CASSSSGGAWHEQFF.

The chain combines TRBV29-1 with TRBJ1-5; D perhaps matches TRBD1 (6 bases). Germline V lookup: CDR1 SQVTM, CDR2 ANQGSEA. Trimming left V 5 bases short and J 4 bases short, with 9 bases between. The CDR3 sequence is 12 residues long. The CDR3 nucleotides read TGCAGCGTTACAGGGCAGAATCAGCCCCAGCATTTT. It specifies CSVTGQNQPQHF.

This clone was recorded once. The junction and the germline gene differ at one end; a read error may be behind it. J is TRBJ2-6 and V is TRBV20-1, with a possible D match to TRBD1 (5 bases). This CDR3 has 17 amino acids. Germline values: CDR1 DFQATT, CDR2 SNEGSKA (reference sequence). CDR3 region: CSASLLGIPSGANVLTF. As DNA, the CDR3 is TGCAGTGCTAGTTTGCTGGGGATACCCTCTGGGGCCAACGTGCTGACTTTC.

With regard to this clone: The junction and the germline gene differ at one end; a read error may be behind it. V usage is TRBV7-3 and J usage is TRBJ2-3; a possible D gene is TRBD2 (6 bases). The germline V gene has CDR1 SGHTA and CDR2 FQGTGA. The CDR3 is made up of 13 amino acids. CDR3 protein: CASSLFEGLGRTF. The CDR3 DNA is TGTGCCAGCAGCTTATTTGAGGGGCTGGGGAGGACCTTT.

The V and J genes are TRBV6-2 or TRBV6-3 and TRBJ2-3, with 7 bases aligning to TRBD2. The ends lost 5 bases at V and 2 bases at J; junction bases unmatched: 7. The germline V gene has CDR1 MNHEY and CDR2 SVGEGT. This CDR3 is built from 15 residues. CDR3 amino acids: CASSLSGAPTDTQYF. CDR3 in DNA: TGTGCCAGCAGTCTCAGCGGGGCCCCCACAGATACGCAGTATTTT.

This sequence joins TRBV6-2 or TRBV6-3 and TRBJ2-1; 13 bases line up with TRBD2. Germline V CDR1 and CDR2: MNHEY, SVGEGT. After removal of 4 bases from V and 0 bases from J, the junction contained 3 bases not matched to a gene. There are 17 residues in the CDR3. As DNA, the CDR3 is TGTGCCAGCAGTTCACTAGCGGGGGGGCCCTCCTACAATGAGCAGTTCTTC. Translation gives CASSSLAGGPSYNEQFF.

The chain recombines TRBV15 with TRBJ1-1; 7 bases line up with TRBD1. The length of the CDR3 is 16 residues. Germline CDR1 is LNHNV and CDR2 is YYDKDF (reference sequence). The V and J ends lost 5 bases and 3 bases, in that order; junction bases with no gene match: 12. The CDR3, as DNA: TGTGCCACCAGCCACGACCGAGGGGGCTTGTACACTGAAGCTTTCTTT. Its protein is CATSHDRGGLYTEAFF.

The V and J genes are TRBV28 and TRBJ1-1, with 8 bases fitting TRBD1. Germline trimming cut 6 bases from V and 0 bases from J; bases unmatched to any gene: 9. Germline-derived CDR1 and CDR2 are MDHEN and SYDVKM. This CDR3 has 16 residues. The CDR3 DNA sequence: TGTGCCAGCAGGTACTCTGAGGACAGGGTGAACACTGAAGCTTTCTTT. Translation: CASRYSEDRVNTEAFF.

The rearrangement uses TRBV27 and TRBJ1-6, with D unclear. V shed 10 bases and J shed 2 bases, with 12 bases lying between them. This CDR3 is 14 amino acids long. Germline-derived CDR1 and CDR2 are MNHEY and SMNVEV (reference sequence). In DNA form, the CDR3 reads TGTGCCACCTCGGCGGTCGCCTATAATTCACCCCTCCACTTT. Its translation: CATSAVAYNSPLHF.

The rearrangement uses TRBV10-3 and TRBJ1-5; TRBD1 matches 9 bases. Germline assignment: CDR1 ENHRY and CDR2 SYGVKD. The CDR3 length is 12 residues. Trimming took 9 bases from V and 4 from J; bases not matched to a gene: 1. The CDR3 DNA is TGTGCCATTGGACAGGGGAATCAGCCCCAGCATTTT. Translating it yields CAIGQGNQPQHF.

The chain joins TRBV7-8 to TRBJ1-5, with 9 bases fitting TRBD1. Germline-derived CDR1 and CDR2 are SGHVS and FQNEAQ. V was pared by 5 bases and J by 2 bases, with 4 bases of the junction left unmatched. The CDR3 length is 15 residues. The CDR3, as DNA: TGTGCCAGCAGCGTACAGGGGGCGGGCAATCAGCCCCAGCATTTT. Translating gives CASSVQGAGNQPQHF.